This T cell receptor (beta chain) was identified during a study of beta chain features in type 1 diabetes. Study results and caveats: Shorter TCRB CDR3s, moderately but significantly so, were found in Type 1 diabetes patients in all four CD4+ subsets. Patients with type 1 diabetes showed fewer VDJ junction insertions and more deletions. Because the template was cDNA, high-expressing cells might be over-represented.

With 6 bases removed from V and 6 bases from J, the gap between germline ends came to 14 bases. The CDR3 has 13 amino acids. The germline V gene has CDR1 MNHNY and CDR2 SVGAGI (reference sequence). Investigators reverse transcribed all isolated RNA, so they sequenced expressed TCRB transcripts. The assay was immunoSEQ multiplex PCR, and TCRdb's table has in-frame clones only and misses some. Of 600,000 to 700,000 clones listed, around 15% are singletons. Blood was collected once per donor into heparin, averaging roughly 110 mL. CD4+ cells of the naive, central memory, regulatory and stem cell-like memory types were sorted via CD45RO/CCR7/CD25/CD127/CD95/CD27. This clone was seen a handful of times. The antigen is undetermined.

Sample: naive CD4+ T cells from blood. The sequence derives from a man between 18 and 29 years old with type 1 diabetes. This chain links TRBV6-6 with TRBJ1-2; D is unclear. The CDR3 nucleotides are TGTGCCAGCAGCCTCGGGCTATGGGATGGCTACACCTTC. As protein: CASSLGLWDGYTF.